This T cell receptor (beta chain) was identified during a study of blood T cell repertoires in COVID-19. Profiling relied on immunoSEQ multiplex PCR, and the TCRdb table lists in-frame clones only, not all of them. The sample carries a few hundred thousand clones, approximately 84% recorded once. The V end was cut by 3 bases, the J end by 2 bases, with 14 bases between. The CDR3 loop spans 15 amino acids. The V gene's germline CDR1 is SGHNT and CDR2 YYREEE (reference sequence). The TCR was taken from a man aged 35 to 55 who had recovered from COVID-19. The rearrangement uses TRBV5-4 and TRBJ1-2, with a possible D match to TRBD1 (6 bases). The material sequenced was PBMCs or T cells enriched from blood (not recorded which). CDR3 sequence reads: CASSSPGQGNYGYTF. CDR3 DNA: TGTGCCAGCAGCTCACCAGGGCAGGGGAACTATGGCTACACCTTC.